This T cell receptor beta chain was recovered during a study of T cell changes during pregnancy in multiple sclerosis. The repertoire was sequenced with immunoSEQ multiplex PCR; TCRdb's copy has only in-frame clones and lacks some. The repertoire holds approximately 74,000 clones, with roughly 92% as singletons. CDR1 is ENHRY, CDR2 SYGVKD, per germline. J was trimmed by 5 bases and V by 2 bases; bases with no gene match: 5. The CDR3 totals 16 residues. The starting material was peripheral blood, obtained before pregnancy. This rearrangement joins TRBV10-3 to TRBJ2-3; 12 bases are shared with TRBD2. The TCR originated in a female donor with multiple sclerosis, enrolled in a pregnancy study. CDR3 residues: CAISEPLAGGGDTQYF. DNA of the CDR3: TGTGCCATCAGTGAGCCTCTAGCGGGAGGGGGAGATACGCAGTATTTT.